The sample holds a few counts of the clone carrying this T cell receptor beta chain. What it binds is unknown. This record belongs to a study of beta chain features in type 1 diabetes. Study observations and caveats: Type 1 diabetes patients had VDJ junctions that carried fewer insertions and more deletions. Patients showed naive, central memory and Treg TCRB repertoires that appeared more similar than those of healthy donors.

The J segment lost 1 base and the V segment lost 4 bases, leaving 8 bases of the junction unmatched. The germline V gene encodes CDR1 SGHRS and CDR2 YFSETQ. The CDR3 sequence is 15 residues long. Sorting that relied on CD45RO/CCR7/CD25/CD127/CD95/CD27 yielded CD4+ naive, central memory, regulatory and stem cell-like memory cells. Reverse transcribing all isolated RNA meant expressed TCRB transcripts were sequenced. The data were produced by immunoSEQ multiplex PCR, yet TCRdb's version contains in-frame clones alone and is incomplete. Here the sample spans about 140,000 clones, 10% being singletons. V and J are TRBV5-1 and TRBJ2-7; 7 nucleotides line up with TRBD1. The sequenced sample consisted of naive CD4+ T cells from blood. This receptor was identified in a man between 18 and 29 years old in good health. The CDR3 DNA is TGCGCCAGCAGCACAGGGGACAGACCTTCCTACGAGCAGTACTTC. The encoded protein is CASSTGDRPSYEQYF.